These T cell receptor beta chains were read from a single sample in a study of human T cells and chemical hapten exposure. MiXCR was run by TCRdb on the 5' RACE reads, yielding one entry per CDR3 protein. The sample includes about 120,000 distinct CDR3 sequences, 15% to 20% of them seen just once. All receptors derive from a human donor in good health. The CDR3 runs from the conserved cysteine through the conserved F or W. Each record gives: D gene, clone size, J gene, V gene, CDR3 DNA, CDR3 protein. The D gene is left open where the match is weak. Size is stated for part of the rows, as once, few or many counts, or as a class when the clone is expanded.

TRBD2,few,TRBJ2-3,TRBV10-3,TGTGCCACTAGCGGGATGTCAGATACGCAGTATTTT,CATSGMSDTQYF
.,.,TRBJ1-2,TRBV29-1,TGCAGCGTTGAAGCAGGGCAGGGAGTCAGCTACACCTTC,CSVEAGQGVSYTF
.,.,TRBJ2-7,TRBV2,TGTGCCAGCAGTGAAGAAGTCATATACGAGCAGTACTTC,CASSEEVIYEQYF
TRBD1,few,TRBJ2-2,TRBV5-6,TGTGCCAGCAGCTTGCGAACAGGGGTGAACACCGGGGAGCTGTTTTTT,CASSLRTGVNTGELFF
TRBD1,.,TRBJ1-1,TRBV12-3/TRBV12-4,TGTGCCAGCAGTCGTCCAGGACAGGGGGACACTGAAGCTTTCTTT,CASSRPGQGDTEAFF
.,many,TRBJ1-1,TRBV7-8,TGTGCCAGCAGGATGAAGGGGAGGATGAACACTGAAGCTTTCTTT,CASRMKGRMNTEAFF
.,.,TRBJ2-1,TRBV7-2,TGTGCCAGCAGCATCACGCAGCAGTACTACAATGAGCAGTTCTTC,CASSITQQYYNEQFF
.,few,TRBJ2-1,TRBV6-5,TGTGCCAGCAGTCGCGGGCCCGGCCCCGCGAATGAGCAGTTCTTC,CASSRGPGPANEQFF
.,many,TRBJ2-7,TRBV19,TGTGCCAGTAGTATAGATCACGGGAGAGGGTCCTACGAGCAGTACTTC,CASSIDHGRGSYEQYF
.,.,TRBJ1-2,TRBV7-9,TGTGCCAGAAGCTCTATTCAAGAGGACACGAATGGCTACACCTTC,CARSSIQEDTNGYTF
.,few,TRBJ1-4,TRBV27,TGTGCCAGCAGTTTATTTAGCGTCGGGCAGCCTGAAAAACTGTTTTTT,CASSLFSVGQPEKLFF
.,few,TRBJ1-5,TRBV29-1,TGCAGCGTTGAAGATCAAGGGGCCCAAGGACAGCCCCAGCATTTT,CSVEDQGAQGQPQHF
.,.,TRBJ1-2,TRBV5-6,TGTGCCAGCAGCTTCAATCGGGGTCGGTCTACCTATGGCTACACCTTC,CASSFNRGRSTYGYTF
TRBD1,.,TRBJ1-2,TRBV3-1,TGTGCCAGCAGCCAAGACCCACAGGGGGCGCATGGCTACACCTTC,CASSQDPQGAHGYTF
.,few,TRBJ1-1,TRBV12-3/TRBV12-4,TGTGCCAGCCCGAAGACCCAAACGGAAGCTTTCTTT,CASPKTQTEAFF
.,once,TRBJ2-3,TRBV9,TGTGCCAGCAGCCCCGGAGGGCGGAGTACAGATACGCAGTGTTTT,CASSPGGRSTDTQCF
.,.,TRBJ2-7,TRBV7-9,TGTGCCAGCAGCTTGGGCAAACCCTACGAGCAGTACTTC,CASSLGKPYEQYF
TRBD2,.,TRBJ2-1,TRBV5-1,TGCGCCAGCAGCTTGGGACTAGCGGGAGGCGATGAGCAGTTCTTC,CASSLGLAGGDEQFF
.,few,TRBJ1-4,TRBV12-3/TRBV12-4,TGTGCCAGCAGTTTACTCCCGCTTTCGGAAAAACTGTTTTTT,CASSLLPLSEKLFF
.,few,TRBJ2-7,TRBV5-1,TGCGCCAGCAGCTCAGAGGGGTTGGACGAGCAGTACTTC,CASSSEGLDEQYF
TRBD1,.,TRBJ1-2,TRBV7-8,TGTGCCAGCAGCTTAGTTGTGACAGGGGATGGCTACACCTTC,CASSLVVTGDGYTF
.,.,TRBJ1-5,TRBV28,TGTGCCAGCAGTCCAACGGACATCATCACCAATCAGCCCCAGCATTTT,CASSPTDIITNQPQHF
.,once,TRBJ2-7,TRBV6-5,TGTGCCAGCAGTTCCACCGGAGCGCAGTACTTC,CASSSTGAQYF
TRBD1,.,TRBJ2-1,TRBV24-1,TGTGCCACCAGTGTCCCTCCAGGGACAGGGGAGGACAATGAGCAGTTCTTC,CATSVPPGTGEDNEQFF
TRBD2,few,TRBJ2-5,TRBV5-1,TGCGCCAGCAGCTTGGCCGGGACTAGCAGCGAGACCCAGTACTTC,CASSLAGTSSETQYF
TRBD1,few,TRBJ1-5,TRBV28,TGTGCCAGCAGTGGGGGACAGGGTGGTAATCAGCCCCAGCATTTT,CASSGGQGGNQPQHF
.,.,TRBJ1-2,TRBV7-9,TGTGCCAGCAGCTTAGAGGGGGAGTATGGCTACACCTTC,CASSLEGEYGYTF
.,.,TRBJ1-1,TRBV3-1,TGTGCCAGCAGCCTCCCAGAAGGGGAAGCTTTCTTT,CASSLPEGEAFF
TRBD2,many,TRBJ2-5,TRBV20-1,TGCAGTGCTAGAGCAAGCGGGACCCCAGAGACCCAGTACTTC,CSARASGTPETQYF
.,.,TRBJ1-1,TRBV3-1,TGTGCCAGCAGGCAAATACAGGGCGCGGGGGTGACTGAAGCTTTCTTT,CASRQIQGAGVTEAFF
.,.,TRBJ2-7,TRBV28,TGTGCCAGCAGTTTCGGGGGAGTCGGATACTACGAGCAGTACTTC,CASSFGGVGYYEQYF
TRBD2,.,TRBJ2-3,TRBV20-1,TGCAGTGCTAGAGATCGGCTAGCGGGAGGGAGGGCAGATACGCAGTATTTT,CSARDRLAGGRADTQYF
.,few,TRBJ1-5,TRBV7-8,TGTGCCAGCAGCACCCAGGACAGTTTAGGGTTGCGGCAGAATCAGCCCCAGCATTTT,CASSTQDSLGLRQNQPQHF
.,few,TRBJ2-1,TRBV9,TGTGCCAGCAGCGTAGGGTCTGGCGGGAACGAGCAGTTCTTC,CASSVGSGGNEQFF
TRBD2,.,TRBJ2-1,TRBV5-1,TGCGCCACTCGGAGCGGGAGTCAGAGAAAGTTTCGGAATGAGCAGTTCTTC,CATRSGSQRKFRNEQFF
.,.,TRBJ1-2,TRBV12-3/TRBV12-4,TGTGCCAGCAGAAGCTTGACAGGAGATTATGGCTACACCTTC,CASRSLTGDYGYTF
TRBD1,few,TRBJ1-2,TRBV30,TGTGCCTGGAGTCTCCAGGGGGCCCGGGACGGCTACACCTTC,CAWSLQGARDGYTF
.,.,TRBJ2-2,TRBV20-1,TGCAGTGCGAATCACAGGGAAAACACCGGGGAGCTGTTTTTT,CSANHRENTGELFF
.,.,TRBJ2-3,TRBV7-9,TGTGCCAGCAGTGAAAACACCAACACAGATACGCAGTATTTT,CASSENTNTDTQYF
.,few,TRBJ2-5,TRBV30,TGTGCCTGGCAAGTGGGGGAGACCCAGTACTTC,CAWQVGETQYF
.,many,TRBJ2-7,TRBV27,TGTGCCAGCAGTTACCGGGACGGTCCCTACGAGCAGTACTTC,CASSYRDGPYEQYF
.,.,TRBJ2-3,TRBV12-3/TRBV12-4,TGTGCCAGCAGCTCAAAGGGGGACCCCGTAGATACGCAGTATTTT,CASSSKGDPVDTQYF
TRBD1,many,TRBJ1-1,TRBV20-1,TGCAGTGCTAGTCGGACAGGGGCAGCTTTCTTT,CSASRTGAAFF
.,few,TRBJ2-2,TRBV29-1,TGCAGCGTTGCTCCCGCCGCCGGGGAGCTGTTTTTT,CSVAPAAGELFF
.,.,TRBJ2-1,TRBV7-7,TGTGCTAGCAGCTTACTTATGACGGGAGCTGCTTACAATGAGCAGTTCTTC,CASSLLMTGAAYNEQFF